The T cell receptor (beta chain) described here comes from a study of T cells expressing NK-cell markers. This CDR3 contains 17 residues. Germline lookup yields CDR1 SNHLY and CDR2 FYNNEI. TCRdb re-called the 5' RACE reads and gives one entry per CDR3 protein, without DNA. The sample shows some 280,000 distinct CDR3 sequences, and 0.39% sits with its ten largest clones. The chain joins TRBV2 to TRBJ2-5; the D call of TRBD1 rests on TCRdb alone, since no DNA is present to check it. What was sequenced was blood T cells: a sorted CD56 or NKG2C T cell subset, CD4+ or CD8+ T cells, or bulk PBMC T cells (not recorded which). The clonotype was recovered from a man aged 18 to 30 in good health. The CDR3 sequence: CASRASRSRSPRETQYF.